This T cell receptor beta chain appears in the sequencing data of a study of blood T cell repertoires in COVID-19. In the study overall: COVID-19 samples collected from the United States, Italy and Spain covered acute and convalescent phases. In each case, the material was cDNA or gDNA derived from T cells, B-cell-depleted T cells, or PBMCs.

CDR1 and CDR2 from the germline V gene are LGHDT and YNNKEL (reference sequence). CDR3 length: 15 amino acids. Between the trimmed V and J ends, which lost 3 bases and 7 bases, there was a span of 13 bases. In the original processing: Quantification of nucleated cells was approximated via reference gene primer amplification. The assay was immunoSEQ multiplex PCR, and TCRdb's table has in-frame clones only and misses some. V, J and clone size were drawn from that table, and D and trimming were deduced from the DNA. This sample has roughly 50,000 clones, with approximately 83% found just once. The sequence derives from a woman over 75 with acute or convalescent COVID-19. The V call is TRBV3-1 (or the pseudogene TRBV3-2), the J call TRBJ1-6, with D perhaps matching TRBD1 (6 bases). What was sequenced was peripheral blood. The CDR3 loop is CASSQATGTNSPLHF. CDR3 coding DNA: TGTGCCAGCAGCCAGGCGACCGGGACAAATTCACCCCTCCACTTT.